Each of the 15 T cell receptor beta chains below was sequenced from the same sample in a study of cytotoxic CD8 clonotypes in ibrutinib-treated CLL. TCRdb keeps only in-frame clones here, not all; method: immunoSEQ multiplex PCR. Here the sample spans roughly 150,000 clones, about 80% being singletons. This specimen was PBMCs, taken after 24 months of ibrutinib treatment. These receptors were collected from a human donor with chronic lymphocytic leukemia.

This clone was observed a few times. CDR3 in amino acids: CASRTGSLREQYF. The CDR3 nucleotides are TGTGCCAGCAGGACAGGGTCTCTTAGAGAGCAGTACTTC. V is TRBV27 and J is TRBJ2-7; TRBD1 matches at 7 bases. The CDR3 contains 13 residues. Per the germline V gene, CDR1 is MNHEY and CDR2 is SMNVEV (reference sequence). The V and J ends lost 6 bases and 7 bases, in that order; junction bases with no gene match: 9.

The CDR3 is CASSLDGTYGYTF. Here the CDR3 DNA reads TGCGCCAGCAGCTTGGACGGCACCTATGGCTACACCTTC. The chain carries TRBV5-1 and TRBJ1-2; D is unclear. Trimming removed 0 bases at V and 4 bases at J, with 7 bases between. Germline lookup yields CDR1 SGHRS and CDR2 YFSETQ. The CDR3 is 13 residues long.

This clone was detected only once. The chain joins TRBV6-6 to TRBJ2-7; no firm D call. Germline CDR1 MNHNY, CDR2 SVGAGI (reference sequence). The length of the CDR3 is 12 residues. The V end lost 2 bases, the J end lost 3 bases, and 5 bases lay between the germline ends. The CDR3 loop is CASSYPNYEQYF. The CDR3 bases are TGTGCCAGCAGTTACCCCAACTACGAGCAGTACTTC.

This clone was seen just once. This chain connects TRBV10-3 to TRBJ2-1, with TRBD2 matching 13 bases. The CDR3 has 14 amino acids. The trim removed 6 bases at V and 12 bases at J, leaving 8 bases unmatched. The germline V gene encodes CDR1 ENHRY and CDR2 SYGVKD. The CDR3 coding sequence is TGTGCCATCAGGCCGGGACTAGCGGGGATGGGGCAGTTCTTC. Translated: CAIRPGLAGMGQFF.

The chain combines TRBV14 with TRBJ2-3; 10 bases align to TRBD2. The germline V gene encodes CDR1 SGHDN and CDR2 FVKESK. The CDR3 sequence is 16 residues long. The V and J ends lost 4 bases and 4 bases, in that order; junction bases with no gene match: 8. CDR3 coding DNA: TGTGCCAGCAGCCTACCGAGCGGGAGGGTCGCAGATACGCAGTATTTT. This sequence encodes CASSLPSGRVADTQYF.

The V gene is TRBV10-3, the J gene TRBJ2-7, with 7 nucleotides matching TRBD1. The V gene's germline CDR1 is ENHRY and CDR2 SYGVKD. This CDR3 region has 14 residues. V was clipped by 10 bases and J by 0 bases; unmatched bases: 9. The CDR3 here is CATRQTGNSYEQYF. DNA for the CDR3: TGTGCCACCAGACAGACAGGGAACTCCTACGAGCAGTACTTC.

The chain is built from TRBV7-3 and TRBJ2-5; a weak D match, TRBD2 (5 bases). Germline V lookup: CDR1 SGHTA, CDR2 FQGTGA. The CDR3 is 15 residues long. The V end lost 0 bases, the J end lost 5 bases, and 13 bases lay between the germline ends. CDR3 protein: CASSLTRRTAETQYF. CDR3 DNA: TGTGCCAGCAGCTTAACCCGCCGGACTGCCGAGACCCAGTACTTC.

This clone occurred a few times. The CDR3 loop reads CASSSPSGGFSPLHF. CDR3 nucleotides: TGTGCCAGCAGCTCCCCCTCAGGGGGCTTTTCACCCCTCCACTTT. The chain has TRBV7-2 and TRBJ1-6; 8 positions match TRBD1. Germline loops: CDR1 SGHTA, CDR2 FQGNSA. V was pared by 4 bases and J by 9 bases, with 8 bases of the junction left unmatched. The CDR3 spans 15 residues.

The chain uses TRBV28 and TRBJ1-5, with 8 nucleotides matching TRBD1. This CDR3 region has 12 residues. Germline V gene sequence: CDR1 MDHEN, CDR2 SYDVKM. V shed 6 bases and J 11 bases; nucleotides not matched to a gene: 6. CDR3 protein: CASSLPGQAQHF. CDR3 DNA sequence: TGTGCCAGCAGCCTCCCGGGACAGGCCCAGCATTTT.

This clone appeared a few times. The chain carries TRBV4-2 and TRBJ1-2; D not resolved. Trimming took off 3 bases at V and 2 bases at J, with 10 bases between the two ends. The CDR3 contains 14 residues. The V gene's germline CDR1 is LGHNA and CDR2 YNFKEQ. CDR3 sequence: CASSHTDGNYGYTF. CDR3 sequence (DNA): TGTGCCAGCAGCCACACGGACGGGAACTATGGCTACACCTTC.

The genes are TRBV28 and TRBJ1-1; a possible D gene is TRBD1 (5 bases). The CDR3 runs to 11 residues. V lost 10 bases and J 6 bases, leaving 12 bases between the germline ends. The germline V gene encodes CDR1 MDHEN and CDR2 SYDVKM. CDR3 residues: CAIRDSAEAFF. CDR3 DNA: TGTGCCATCAGGGATTCGGCTGAAGCTTTCTTT.

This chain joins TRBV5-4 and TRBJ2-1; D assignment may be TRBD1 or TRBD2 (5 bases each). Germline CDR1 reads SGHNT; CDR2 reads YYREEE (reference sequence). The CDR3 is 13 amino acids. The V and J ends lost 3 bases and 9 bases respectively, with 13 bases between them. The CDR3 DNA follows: TGTGCCAGCAGCTGGGGCAGGGACGGTGAGCAGTTCTTC. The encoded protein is CASSWGRDGEQFF.

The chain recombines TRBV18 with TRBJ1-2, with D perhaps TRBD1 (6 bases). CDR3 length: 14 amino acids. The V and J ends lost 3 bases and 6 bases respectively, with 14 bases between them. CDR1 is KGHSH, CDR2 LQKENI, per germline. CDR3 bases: TGTGCCAGCTCACCGGCCGGGGGCGGGGATGGCTACACCTTC. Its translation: CASSPAGGGDGYTF.

CDR3 DNA sequence: TGTGCCAGCAGCTGGGGGGGGACAGGGGTGGCTGAGCAGTTCTTC. Translation gives CASSWGGTGVAEQFF. The J gene is TRBJ2-1, the V gene TRBV6-5, with 10 bases fitting TRBD1. Germline trimming cut 6 bases from V and 9 bases from J; bases unmatched to any gene: 11. Per the germline V gene, CDR1 is MNHEY and CDR2 is SVGAGI. This CDR3 is 15 amino acids long.

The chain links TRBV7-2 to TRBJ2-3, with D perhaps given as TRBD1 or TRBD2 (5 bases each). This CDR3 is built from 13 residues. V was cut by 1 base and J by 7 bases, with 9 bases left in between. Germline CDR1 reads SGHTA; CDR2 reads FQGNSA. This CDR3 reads CASSLGDLNTQYF. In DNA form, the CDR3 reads TGTGCCAGCAGCTTAGGGGACCTAAATACGCAGTATTTT.